Listed here are 28 T cell receptor beta chains from one sample, sequenced in a study of human T cells and chemical hapten exposure. TCRdb ran MiXCR on the RACE reads and lists one entry per CDR3 protein. The table lists tens of thousands of distinct CDR3 sequences, around 7% of them singletons. Documented time point: patch test 2, 6 weeks after DPC sensitization. Indicated treatment: therapeutic diphenylcyclopropenone sensitization with weekly scalp DPC. Sequences were derived from whole blood, sampled in connection with sensitization to the hapten diphenylcyclopropenone (DPC). These receptors all come from a woman in her twenties or thirties with alopecia areata. Some clones in this sample may be carry-over from other donors' samples.

This clonotype was seen repeatedly, ten times or more. The rearrangement joins TRBV5-1 to TRBJ2-5; 9 bases match TRBD2. The V gene's germline CDR1 is SGHRS and CDR2 YFSETQ. The CDR3 has 18 residues. V trimming: 3 bases; J trimming: 5 bases; junction bases outside the gene matches: 17. The CDR3 sequence: CASSSPRMRGGRGETQYF. CDR3 sequence (DNA): TGCGCCAGCAGCTCCCCGAGGATGCGGGGGGGCAGAGGGGAGACCCAGTACTTC.

This clonotype appeared many times. The chain combines TRBV6-5 with TRBJ2-3; 8 positions match TRBD1. The CDR3 loop spans 15 amino acids. Germline CDR1 and CDR2: MNHEY and SVGAGI. J lost 5 bases, V lost 4 bases, and 8 bases had no gene match. The DNA of the CDR3 is TGTGCCAGCAGTTTTCGGACAGGGCGCGGAGATACGCAGTATTTT. It codes for CASSFRTGRGDTQYF.

The chain links TRBV7-9 to TRBJ2-7, with 7 bases that match TRBD2. CDR3 length: 19 residues. V lost 4 bases to trimming and J lost 1 base; unmatched junction nucleotides: 19. CDR1 is SEHNR and CDR2 is FQNEAQ in the germline V gene (reference sequence). For the CDR3, the DNA is TGTGCCAGCAGCTCACCCCCGCTCAGAAAGAGGCGGGGGTCCTACGAGCAGTACTTC. Translation gives CASSSPPLRKRRGSYEQYF.

This chain uses TRBV20-1 with TRBJ1-4; the D is unclear. The CDR3 has 15 amino acids. Germline V gene lookup returns CDR1 DFQATT and CDR2 SNEGSKA (reference sequence). Trimming shortened V by 1 base and J by 7 bases, and 16 bases separated the two germline ends. In DNA, the CDR3 is TGCAGTGCTAGAGGAGGAGGAGCCGGAGGTGAAAAACTGTTTTTT. This codes for CSARGGGAGGEKLFF.

This clonotype appeared many times. This chain connects TRBV7-9 to TRBJ1-3; maybe TRBD1 (6 bases). V gave up 4 bases and J gave up 0 bases, with 22 bases separating them. Germline CDR1 reads SEHNR; CDR2 reads FQNEAQ (reference sequence). The CDR3 covers 19 residues. The chain's CDR3 is CASSSTHGTPKSSGNTIYF. In DNA form, the CDR3 reads TGTGCCAGCAGCTCAACTCACGGGACACCCAAAAGCTCTGGAAACACCATATATTTT.

The J gene is TRBJ2-1, the V gene TRBV5-1, with D possibly matching TRBD2 (6 bases). Trimming removed 2 bases from V and 6 bases from J, with 15 bases in between. The CDR3 spans 15 residues. Germline V CDR1 and CDR2: SGHRS, YFSETQ. This chain's CDR3 is CASSFLPRDSNEQFF. The CDR3 bases are TGCGCCAGCAGCTTTCTACCCCGGGACTCCAATGAGCAGTTCTTC. Full variable domain (remainder filled in from reference TRBV5-1 and TRBJ2-1): KAGVTQTPRYLIKTRGQQVTLSCSPISGHRSVSWYQQTPGQGLQFLFEYFSETQRNKGNFPGRFSGRQFSNSRSEMNVSTLELGDSALYLCASSFLPRDSNEQFFGPGTRLTVL.

The rearrangement links TRBV24-1 to TRBJ1-5, with D tentatively TRBD1 (6 bases). The CDR3 is 15 residues long. Germline V lookup: CDR1 KGHDR, CDR2 SFDVKD. Trimming shortened V by 2 bases and J by 2 bases, and 9 bases separated the two germline ends. The CDR3 DNA sequence: TGTGCCACCAGTGATTCCAGGGGCGGCAATCAGCCCCAGCATTTT. This encodes CATSDSRGGNQPQHF.

This clonotype appeared a few times. CDR3 DNA sequence: TGCAGTGCTAGAGGATTAGCACAGGATTCACTGTTTTTT. Its protein is CSARGLAQDSLFF. This chain connects TRBV20-1 to TRBJ1-4, with D tentatively TRBD1 (5 bases). The CDR3 contains 13 residues. Germline V gives CDR1 DFQATT, CDR2 SNEGSKA (reference sequence). The germline V and J ends were trimmed by 1 base and 13 bases, with 16 bases remaining between them.

This clonotype has only a few counts. The J gene is TRBJ2-5, the V gene TRBV3-1; 15 nucleotides match TRBD2. The CDR3 consists of 15 residues. With V trimmed by 3 bases and J by 4 bases, 0 bases remained unmatched. Germline V gives CDR1 LGHDT, CDR2 YNNKEL (reference sequence). The CDR3 spells CASSQGLAGGETQYF. DNA of the CDR3: TGTGCCAGCAGCCAGGGACTAGCGGGGGGAGAGACCCAGTACTTC.

This clonotype was detected many times. The V gene is TRBV10-3, the J gene TRBJ2-1; the D gene is possibly TRBD2 (5 bases). Germline values: CDR1 ENHRY, CDR2 SYGVKD. The CDR3 contains 16 residues. The V and J ends lost 0 bases and 9 bases respectively, with 18 bases between them. CDR3 in amino acids: CAISESRSEGWAEQFF. In nucleotides, the CDR3 is TGTGCCATCAGTGAGTCTCGTAGCGAGGGCTGGGCTGAGCAGTTCTTC.

DNA for the CDR3: TGTGCCAGCAGCTTTGAAAGGGGGCTTTTTCGGGCTTTCTTT. Encoded protein: CASSFERGLFRAFF. The genes are TRBV7-8 and TRBJ1-1; 7 bases line up with TRBD1. Germline V lookup: CDR1 SGHVS, CDR2 FQNEAQ. V lost 3 bases, J lost 11 bases, and 12 bases stayed unmatched. There are 14 residues in the CDR3. Full variable domain (rest looked up from reference TRBV7-8 and TRBJ1-1): GAGVSQSPRYKVAKRGQDVALRCDPISGHVSLFWYQQALGQGPEFLTYFQNEAQLDKSGLPSDRFFAERPEGSVSTLKIQRTQQEDSAVYLCASSFERGLFRAFFGQGTRLTVV.

The rearrangement links TRBV20-1 to TRBJ1-1; possibly TRBD1 for D (6 bases). Trimming removed 6 bases at V and 6 bases at J, with 11 bases between. This CDR3 spans 11 amino acids. CDR1 and CDR2 (germline): DFQATT, SNEGSKA (reference sequence). For the CDR3, the DNA is TGCAGTGCCTCGAGGGGGGCTGAAGCTTTCTTT. Encoded protein: CSASRGAEAFF.

This clonotype was recorded at least ten times. The rearrangement uses TRBV6-6 and TRBJ2-3; no clear D gene. Between the trimmed V and J ends, which lost 8 bases and 0 bases, there was a span of 15 bases. The CDR3 consists of 15 residues. The germline V gene encodes CDR1 MNHNY and CDR2 SVGAGI (reference sequence). CDR3 coding DNA: TGTGCCAGCTGTTCGTTAGAGACTAGCACAGATACGCAGTATTTT. Translation: CASCSLETSTDTQYF.

The V gene is TRBV7-6, the J gene TRBJ2-7; TRBD2 matches at 7 bases. Germline V gene lookup returns CDR1 SGHVS and CDR2 FNYEAQ. Losses at the gene ends were 1 base for V and 3 bases for J; bases not matched to a gene: 6. The CDR3 runs to 15 residues. CDR3: CASSLGAGRLYEQYF. In nucleotides, the CDR3 is TGTGCCAGCAGCTTAGGAGCGGGGCGACTCTACGAGCAGTACTTC.

This clonotype was detected many times. The chain carries TRBV20-1 and TRBJ2-3; 10 positions match TRBD2. Germline values: CDR1 DFQATT, CDR2 SNEGSKA (reference sequence). The CDR3 is 17 amino acids. The ends lost 3 bases at V and 0 bases at J; junction bases unmatched: 9. The CDR3 DNA reads TGCAGTGCTAGGAGCGCTAGCGGGGGCCCTAGCACAGATACGCAGTATTTT. It is translated as CSARSASGGPSTDTQYF.

As for this clonotype: A much larger clone lies a single base off, so this may be a read error. The rearrangement uses TRBV18 and TRBJ2-1; tentative D call: TRBD1 (7 bases). V was pared by 3 bases and J by 9 bases, with 15 bases between. Germline V gives CDR1 KGHSH, CDR2 LQKENI. The CDR3 spans 14 residues. The CDR3 DNA sequence: TGTGCCAGCTCACCCCCGAGCAGGGGGGTTGAGCAGTTCTTC. Translation: CASSPPSRGVEQFF.

Worth noting for this clonotype: This could be a read error, since a much larger clone is one nucleotide away. The CDR3 nucleotides read TGTGCCAGCGGCGGGGGGAATAATTCACCCCTCAACTTT. It is translated as CASGGGNNSPLNF. The V gene is TRBV7-9, the J gene TRBJ1-6, with D possibly matching TRBD1 (5 bases). CDR3 length equals 13 residues. The germline gives CDR1 SEHNR, CDR2 FQNEAQ (reference sequence).

This clonotype was detected only a few times. The chain combines TRBV30 with TRBJ1-5; the D gene is possibly TRBD1 (6 bases). The CDR3 has 16 residues. V lost 0 bases and J lost 5, with 17 bases in between. CDR1 GTSNPN and CDR2 SVGIG come from the germline V gene (reference sequence). The CDR3 protein is CAWSVQGGALHQPQHF. CDR3 DNA sequence: TGTGCCTGGAGTGTACAGGGAGGGGCCCTCCATCAGCCCCAGCATTTT.

Ten or more counts support this clonotype. J is TRBJ2-7 and V is TRBV13, with a possible D match to TRBD2 (5 bases). Germline assignment: CDR1 PRHDT and CDR2 FYEKMQ (reference sequence). V was trimmed by 5 bases and J by 9 bases, leaving 14 bases between them. This CDR3 is 12 amino acids long. The CDR3 is CASSPGSAVQYF. CDR3 DNA: TGTGCCAGCAGCCCGGGGTCGGCGGTGCAGTACTTC.

This clonotype was seen repeatedly, ten times or more. The CDR3, as DNA: TGTGCCAGCAGTCCAAGGGACAGGGGGTTATCTGGCTACACCTTC. Its translation: CASSPRDRGLSGYTF. V is TRBV12-3 or TRBV12-4 and J is TRBJ1-2; 11 bases fit TRBD1. CDR3 size: 15 residues. V lost 5 bases and J lost 7; bases outside the gene matches: 9.

This clonotype has at least ten counts. V gene TRBV5-6 combines with J gene TRBJ1-5; no clear D. Trimming shortened V by 4 bases and J by 0 bases, and 8 bases separated the two germline ends. The CDR3 extends over 14 amino acids. Germline-derived CDR1 and CDR2 are SGHDT and YYEEEE. CDR3 nucleotide sequence: TGTGCCAGCAGCGCACATTATAGCAATCAGCCCCAGCATTTT. Protein product: CASSAHYSNQPQHF.

V gene TRBV7-6 combines with J gene TRBJ1-1; weak D call: TRBD1 (5 bases). The CDR3 length is 13 residues. The V end was cut by 5 bases, the J end by 8 bases, with 15 bases between. The germline V gene has CDR1 SGHVS and CDR2 FNYEAQ. The CDR3 spells CASSVGGRAEAFF. For the CDR3, the DNA is TGTGCCAGCAGCGTGGGGGGACGGGCGGAAGCTTTCTTT.

This clonotype was observed many times. The gene calls are TRBV19 and TRBJ1-5; 10 bases map to TRBD1. The CDR3 runs 15 residues. Germline-derived CDR1 and CDR2 are LNHDA and SQIVND (reference sequence). Trimming cost V 6 bases and J 4 bases; bases outside gene matches: 6. This CDR3 reads CASSQRTGGNQPQHF. CDR3 sequence (DNA): TGTGCCAGTAGCCAAAGGACAGGGGGAAATCAGCCCCAGCATTTT. The full variable domain, with the rest looked up from reference TRBV19 and TRBJ1-5, is DGGITQSPKYLFRKEGQNVTLSCEQNLNHDAMYWYRQDPGQGLRLIYYSQIVNDFQKGDIAEGYSVSREKKESFPLTVTSAQKNPTAFYLCASSQRTGGNQPQHFGDGTRLSIL.

This clonotype was counted many times. V and J are TRBV20-1 and TRBJ2-7; no reliable D call. CDR3 length: 14 amino acids. V was shortened by 5 bases and J by 4 bases, with 18 bases between the two germline ends. CDR1 DFQATT and CDR2 SNEGSKA come from the germline V gene (reference sequence). CDR3 nucleotides: TGCAGTGCTCCTTTTGTGCCGAGAGATTACGAGCAGTACTTC. Translation: CSAPFVPRDYEQYF.

The genes are TRBV7-3 and TRBJ2-5; TRBD2 aligns across 10 bases. The V gene end was trimmed by 4 bases and the J gene end by 4 bases; junction bases not matched to a gene: 6. The germline V gene has CDR1 SGHTA and CDR2 FQGTGA. The CDR3 covers 15 residues. The chain's CDR3 is CASSSSGGALETQYF. The DNA for the CDR3 is TGTGCCAGCAGCTCGAGCGGGGGGGCTTTAGAGACCCAGTACTTC.

This chain joins TRBV30 and TRBJ1-1; D may be TRBD1 (6 bases). The CDR3 is made up of 14 amino acids. The germline V and J ends were trimmed by 1 base and 5 bases, with 14 bases remaining between them. Germline V gene sequence: CDR1 GTSNPN, CDR2 SVGIG (reference sequence). CDR3 nucleotide sequence: TGTGCCTGGAGTGAAGGGGGAAAGAGGACTGAAGCTTTCTTT. Protein product: CAWSEGGKRTEAFF.

This clonotype was seen only a few times. The rearrangement links TRBV18 to TRBJ2-1, with unresolved D. Germline CDR1 is KGHSH and CDR2 is LQKENI. The CDR3 has 13 residues. Trimming shortened V by 3 bases and J by 8 bases, and 11 bases separated the two germline ends. The CDR3 coding sequence is TGTGCCAGCTCACCGCAAAACCTCCATGAGCAGTTCTTC. As protein: CASSPQNLHEQFF.

In its sample, this clonotype was seen many times. V and J are TRBV27 and TRBJ2-1; D gene ambiguous. Per germline, CDR1 MNHEY and CDR2 SMNVEV (reference sequence). The CDR3 length is 11 residues. Trimming pared 0 bases from V and 6 bases from J, leaving 0 bases between. CDR3 nucleotide sequence: TGTGCCAGCAGTTTATCCAATGAGCAGTTCTTC. This sequence encodes CASSLSNEQFF.